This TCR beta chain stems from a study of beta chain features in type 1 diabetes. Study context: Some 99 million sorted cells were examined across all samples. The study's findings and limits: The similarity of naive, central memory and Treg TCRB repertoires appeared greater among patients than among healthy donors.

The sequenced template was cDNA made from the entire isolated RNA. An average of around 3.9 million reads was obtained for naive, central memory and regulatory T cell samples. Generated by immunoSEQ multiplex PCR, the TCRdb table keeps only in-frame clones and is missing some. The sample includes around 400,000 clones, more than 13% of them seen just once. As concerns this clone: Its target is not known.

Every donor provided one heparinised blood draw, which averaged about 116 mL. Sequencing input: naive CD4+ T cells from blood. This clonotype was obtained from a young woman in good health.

The chain's CDR3 is CASSISGVSTDTQYF. The CDR3 DNA is TGTGCCAGCAGCATTAGCGGAGTTAGCACAGATACGCAGTATTTT. The chain uses TRBV9 and TRBJ2-3, with a possible D match to TRBD2 (6 bases). Trimming left V 4 bases short and J 0 bases short, with 12 bases between. CDR3 size: 15 residues. Germline loops: CDR1 SGDLS, CDR2 YYNGEE.